This T cell receptor (beta chain) is drawn from a study of OX40 agonist ivuxolimab in advanced cancers. About the study: There were three patients with partial responses, one having hepatocellular carcinoma and two cutaneous melanoma.

The repertoire was sequenced with immunoSEQ multiplex PCR; TCRdb's copy has only in-frame clones and lacks some. This table has around 140,000 clones, around 93% appearing once. Study-wide results and caveats: Patients with a partial response at 0.1-3.0 mg/kg had among the lowest clonal expansion.

V gave up 6 bases and J gave up 7 bases, with 15 bases separating them. Per the germline V gene, CDR1 is MNHEY and CDR2 is SMNVEV (reference sequence). The CDR3 runs 13 residues. On this clone: The antigen is not known.

This clonotype originated in an adult with an advanced solid tumor such as melanoma, head and neck, liver or kidney cancer. The sample was CD4+ or CD8+ T cells sorted from blood, taken in a trial of the OX40 agonist ivuxolimab. This sequence joins TRBV27 and TRBJ1-2, with D maybe TRBD1 (5 bases). CDR3 bases: TGTGCCAGCAGCCAACTCGGGACCTTTGGCTACACCTTC. Its translation: CASSQLGTFGYTF.